The 28 T cell receptor beta chains below were found in one sample sequenced in a study of PD-1 blockade in classical Hodgkin lymphoma. Time point described: cycle 4 day 1 (C4D1), after less than seven weeks of nivolumab. All trial patients relapsed after autologous stem cell transplantation. Clones were sequenced by immunoSEQ multiplex PCR, and TCRdb holds only the in-frame ones, with some missing. The profile shows 85,000 to 90,000 clones, 90% of them singletons. The material was peripheral blood mononuclear cells (PBMCs), obtained before the fourth cycle of nivolumab. The receptors come from a human donor with classical Hodgkin lymphoma.

The chain is built from TRBV19 and TRBJ1-5; TRBD1 is a possible D gene (6 bases). This CDR3 spans 16 amino acids. Germline V CDR1 and CDR2: LNHDA, SQIVND (reference sequence). Deletions cut 0 bases from V and 9 bases from J, with 18 bases between. CDR3 sequence (DNA): TGTGCCAGTAGTATAGATGGAGCAGGGGCCCGTGTGCCCCAGCATTTT. Translated, it gives CASSIDGAGARVPQHF.

The chain couples TRBV9 to TRBJ1-5, with D possibly being TRBD1 (6 bases). This CDR3 has 15 amino acids. V was shortened by 0 bases and J by 2 bases, with 9 bases between the two germline ends. Germline loops: CDR1 SGDLS, CDR2 YYNGEE. CDR3 sequence: CASSVGGAGNQPQHF. The CDR3, as DNA: TGTGCCAGCAGCGTAGGGGGGGCCGGCAATCAGCCCCAGCATTTT.

The V call is TRBV5-8, the J call TRBJ1-2; 10 bases are a match to TRBD1. The trim removed 4 bases at V and 4 bases at J, leaving 10 bases unmatched. CDR3 length equals 16 residues. Germline V gene sequence: CDR1 SGHTS, CDR2 YDEGEE. The CDR3 nucleotides read TGTGCCAGCAGCATGGGACAGGGGCCAACTCTCTATGGCTACACCTTC. Its protein is CASSMGQGPTLYGYTF.

The CDR3 bases are TGTGCCAGCAGTTACTCACCCGGGGAACTAGAGCAGTTCTTC. This translates into CASSYSPGELEQFF. The chain joins TRBV6-5 to TRBJ2-1; D might be TRBD2 (5 bases). Germline V gives CDR1 MNHEY, CDR2 SVGAGI. The V end was cut by 0 bases, the J end by 10 bases, with 13 bases between. This CDR3 has 14 amino acids.

This clone was picked up a small number of times. The chain has TRBV13 and TRBJ1-3; D is unclear. V lost 1 base and J 0 bases, leaving 4 bases between the germline ends. The germline gives CDR1 PRHDT, CDR2 FYEKMQ (reference sequence). This CDR3 is built from 14 residues. The CDR3 here is CASSLVSSGNTIYF. DNA of the CDR3: TGTGCCAGCAGCTTAGTTAGCTCTGGAAACACCATATATTTT.

This chain joins TRBV19 and TRBJ1-5; D is unresolved. The CDR3 contains 14 residues. CDR1 and CDR2 from the germline V gene are LNHDA and SQIVND (reference sequence). V lost 6 bases and J 1 base, leaving 10 bases between the germline ends. The CDR3 spells CASRAGRSNQPQHF. The DNA of the CDR3 is TGTGCCAGTAGGGCCGGTCGGAGCAATCAGCCCCAGCATTTT.

Only one count was recorded for this clone. This sequence joins TRBV30 and TRBJ2-1, with 7 positions matching TRBD2. This CDR3 is built from 14 residues. Trimming removed 7 bases from V and 4 bases from J; junction bases left unmatched: 10. CDR1 and CDR2 from the germline V gene are GTSNPN and SVGIG (reference sequence). The CDR3 loop is CASGAGGGYNEQFF. The CDR3, as DNA: TGTGCCTCCGGGGCGGGCGGGGGTTACAATGAGCAGTTCTTC.

Details on this clone: Germline and junction disagree at one end, which may indicate a read error. This chain joins TRBV27 and TRBJ2-7; 12 bases are shared with TRBD1. This CDR3 is built from 14 residues. Germline lookup yields CDR1 MNHEY and CDR2 SMNVEV (reference sequence). Here the CDR3 DNA reads TGTGCCAGCATACGGCTAGGGACAGGGGGCCTACGATATTTC. It yields the protein CASIRLGTGGLRYF.

This clone showed up just once. The chain is built from TRBV9 and TRBJ1-1; D is unclear. Trimming cost V 3 bases and J 11 bases, with 17 bases left between them. This CDR3 region has 13 residues. Germline lookup yields CDR1 SGDLS and CDR2 YYNGEE. The CDR3 loop is CASSDGRATGAFF. The CDR3 DNA is TGTGCCAGCAGCGACGGGAGGGCGACTGGGGCTTTCTTT. Using reference TRBV9 and TRBJ1-1 for the parts outside the CDR3, the full variable domain is DSGVTQTPKHLITATGQRVTLRCSPRSGDLSVYWYQQSLDQGLQFLIQYYNGEERAKGNILERFSAQQFPDLHSELNLSSLELGDSALYFCASSDGRATGAFFGQGTRLTVV.

V usage is TRBV6-1 and J usage is TRBJ2-7; TRBD1 agrees at 11 bases. CDR1 and CDR2 (germline): MNHNS, SASEGT. This CDR3 has 16 amino acids. V dropped 4 bases and J dropped 5; count of bases not matched to a gene: 10. DNA of the CDR3: TGTGCCAGCAGTGGGCGGACCGGGACAGGGGGAGACGAGCAGTACTTC. Residues: CASSGRTGTGGDEQYF.

The CDR3 sequence is CASSLAADRVRYYYGYTF. For the CDR3, the DNA is TGTGCCAGCAGCTTAGCAGCGGACAGGGTCCGGTACTATTATGGCTACACCTTC. The chain combines TRBV11-3 with TRBJ1-2, with TRBD1 matching 8 bases. The germline gives CDR1 SGHNT, CDR2 YENEEA. V lost 1 base and J lost 5; bases outside the gene matches: 15. The CDR3 is made up of 18 amino acids.

For the CDR3, the DNA is TGTGCCAGCAGCTTAAGGGGGGGCGAGAATGAAAAACTGTTTTTT. This gives the protein CASSLRGGENEKLFF. The chain has TRBV7-2 and TRBJ1-4, with a weak D call TRBD1 (6 bases). The germline gives CDR1 SGHTA, CDR2 FQGNSA. Trimming shortened V by 2 bases and J by 5 bases, and 12 bases separated the two germline ends. This CDR3 spans 15 amino acids.

This chain links TRBV6-5 with TRBJ1-1; D unclear. CDR1 is MNHEY, CDR2 SVGAGI, per germline. V gave up 2 bases and J gave up 5 bases, with 12 bases separating them. CDR3 length: 14 amino acids. The CDR3 bases are TGTGCCAGCAGTTACACTTACCTGAGGACTGAAGCTTTCTTT. Its translation: CASSYTYLRTEAFF.

The V and J genes are TRBV9 and TRBJ1-1; unclear D gene. Germline loops: CDR1 SGDLS, CDR2 YYNGEE. V lost 4 bases and J 0 bases, leaving 10 bases between the germline ends. There are 14 residues in the CDR3. The CDR3: CASSKAPLNTEAFF. The CDR3 bases are TGTGCCAGCAGCAAGGCTCCCTTGAACACTGAAGCTTTCTTT.

J is TRBJ2-7 and V is TRBV4-1; 7 nucleotides match TRBD2. The CDR3 length is 14 residues. The V and J ends lost 1 base and 6 bases, in that order; junction bases with no gene match: 6. Per germline, CDR1 MGHRA and CDR2 YSYEKL. The CDR3 sequence: CASSQVDRGVEQYF. CDR3 in DNA: TGCGCCAGCAGCCAAGTTGACCGGGGGGTCGAGCAGTACTTC.

The chain joins TRBV9 to TRBJ1-6; maybe TRBD1 (5 bases). Trimming cost V 4 bases and J 0 bases, with 20 bases left between them. This CDR3 contains 19 residues. The germline CDR1 and CDR2 sequences are SGDLS and YYNGEE. CDR3 loop: CASSPRKGAQSSYNSPLHF. Written as DNA, the CDR3 is TGTGCCAGCAGCCCACGGAAAGGGGCGCAGAGCTCCTATAATTCACCCCTCCACTTT. The variable domain in full, with the rest retrieved from reference TRBV9 and TRBJ1-6, is DSGVTQTPKHLITATGQRVTLRCSPRSGDLSVYWYQQSLDQGLQFLIQYYNGEERAKGNILERFSAQQFPDLHSELNLSSLELGDSALYFCASSPRKGAQSSYNSPLHFGNGTRLTVT.

The chain has TRBV18 and TRBJ1-2; no clear D. Deletions cut 6 bases from V and 5 bases from J, with 7 bases between. The CDR3 length is 11 residues. Germline loops: CDR1 KGHSH, CDR2 LQKENI. The CDR3 sequence: CASSLGYGYTF. CDR3 bases: TGTGCCAGCTCCCTCGGGTATGGCTACACCTTC.

This chain uses TRBV7-3 with TRBJ2-5; TRBD2 matches at 8 bases. The V segment lost 5 bases and the J segment 5 bases; nucleotides outside the gene matches: 7. Germline V gene sequence: CDR1 SGHTA, CDR2 FQGTGA. The CDR3 totals 14 residues. CDR3 amino acids: CASSLGLAWETQYF. CDR3 DNA sequence: TGTGCCAGCAGCCTTGGACTAGCATGGGAGACCCAGTACTTC.

The chain is built from TRBV27 and TRBJ2-7; unclear D gene. The CDR3 sequence is 14 residues long. Trimming left V 6 bases short and J 0 bases short, with 12 bases between. CDR1 and CDR2 from the germline V gene are MNHEY and SMNVEV (reference sequence). CDR3 loop: CASSPWPSSYEQYF. CDR3 sequence (DNA): TGTGCCAGCAGCCCCTGGCCGAGCTCCTACGAGCAGTACTTC.

The chain couples TRBV19 to TRBJ1-1; 10 positions agree with TRBD1. The CDR3 loop spans 15 amino acids. Germline V gene data show CDR1 as LNHDA and CDR2 as SQIVND (reference sequence). With 4 bases clipped from V and 4 bases from J, the junction kept 6 bases outside the gene matches. DNA of the CDR3: TGTGCCAGTAGTAGAGACAGGGGGCCCGGCACTGAAGCTTTCTTT. Protein: CASSRDRGPGTEAFF.

The chain uses TRBV6-6 and TRBJ1-2; no definite D call. This CDR3 has 13 amino acids. The V and J ends lost 4 bases and 4 bases respectively, with 10 bases between them. The germline gives CDR1 MNHNY, CDR2 SVGAGI (reference sequence). The CDR3 loop reads CASSSEDLYGYTF. The CDR3 bases are TGTGCCAGCAGTTCTGAGGATCTCTATGGCTACACCTTC.

The rearrangement links TRBV2 to TRBJ2-5; D call uncertain. The CDR3 runs to 11 residues. With 6 bases removed from V and 5 bases from J, the gap between germline ends came to 7 bases. CDR1 SNHLY and CDR2 FYNNEI come from the germline V gene. The CDR3 spells CASSLGETQYF. DNA for the CDR3: TGTGCCAGCAGCCTCGGCGAGACCCAGTACTTC.

V is TRBV30 and J is TRBJ2-7, with D maybe TRBD2 (7 bases). The CDR3 sequence is 15 residues long. The germline V and J ends were trimmed by 0 bases and 5 bases, with 17 bases remaining between them. CDR1 GTSNPN and CDR2 SVGIG come from the germline V gene (reference sequence). The DNA of the CDR3 is TGTGCCTGGAGTGTACTGCGGGGGCCGCATAACGAGCAGTACTTC. Translated, it gives CAWSVLRGPHNEQYF.

The chain recombines TRBV19 with TRBJ2-1; D remains unclear. Trimming stripped 8 bases from V and 3 bases from J, with 20 bases between. CDR1 is LNHDA and CDR2 is SQIVND in the germline V gene (reference sequence). The CDR3 spans 16 residues. The CDR3: CASRRDSWSIYNEQFF. The CDR3 bases are TGTGCCAGTCGACGCGACTCGTGGTCCATCTACAATGAGCAGTTCTTC.

The V and J genes are TRBV4-2 and TRBJ1-1; D gene uncertain. Germline loops: CDR1 LGHNA, CDR2 YNFKEQ. This CDR3 comprises 12 residues. V lost 1 base to trimming and J lost 5 bases, with 5 bases between them. CDR3 nucleotides: TGTGCCAGCAGCCAAGTGACGACTGAAGCTTTCTTT. Translating it yields CASSQVTTEAFF.

This chain uses TRBV19 with TRBJ2-4, with D perhaps matching TRBD2 (6 bases). Germline CDR1 LNHDA, CDR2 SQIVND (reference sequence). The CDR3 length is 18 residues. V was cut by 3 bases and J by 0 bases, with 18 bases left in between. The CDR3 DNA sequence: TGTGCCAGTAGTATCCTTGGAGGGGCCCATGTAGCCAAAAACATTCAGTACTTC. This translates into CASSILGGAHVAKNIQYF.

This chain connects TRBV6-5 to TRBJ2-1, with unresolved D. Germline-derived CDR1 and CDR2 are MNHEY and SVGAGI. The CDR3 totals 14 residues. Deletions cut 6 bases from V and 8 bases from J, with 17 bases between. The CDR3 here is CASRVTLSRDEQFF. CDR3 coding DNA: TGTGCCAGCAGGGTTACCCTGTCTAGAGATGAGCAGTTCTTC.

This rearrangement joins TRBV7-2 to TRBJ2-2; the D is unclear. Germline CDR1 and CDR2: SGHTA and FQGNSA. This CDR3 has 18 amino acids. Trimming pared 1 base from V and 5 bases from J, leaving 20 bases between. This CDR3 is CASSLGGQWGSRTGELFF. CDR3 DNA sequence: TGTGCCAGCAGCTTAGGTGGTCAATGGGGTAGTCGAACCGGGGAGCTGTTTTTT.